These 10 T cell receptor beta chains came from one sample sequenced in a study of T cell responses to AZD1222 COVID-19 vaccine. Profiled with immunoSEQ multiplex PCR; TCRdb holds only in-frame clones, not every one. The data contain roughly 130,000 clones, about 90% of them singletons. Sequencing used peripheral blood, obtained on day 0 of AZD1222 vaccination. These receptors were collected from an adult in good health.

V usage is TRBV7-3 and J usage is TRBJ2-1, with 12 bases that match TRBD2. Germline-derived CDR1 and CDR2 are SGHTA and FQGTGA. The junction had 5 bases not matched to a gene; V was cut back by 5 bases and J by 6 bases. The CDR3 length is 15 residues. The CDR3 spells CASSLAGGLANEQFF. CDR3 nucleotides: TGTGCCAGCAGCCTAGCGGGGGGGCTTGCCAATGAGCAGTTCTTC. The variable domain in full, completed from reference TRBV7-3 and TRBJ2-1, reads GAGVSQTPSNKVTEKGKYVELRCDPISGHTALYWYRQSLGQGPEFLIYFQGTGAADDSGLPNDRFFAVRPEGSVSTLKIQRTERGDSAVYLCASSLAGGLANEQFFGPGTRLTVL.

V is TRBV6-5 and J is TRBJ2-7, with D possibly matching TRBD1 (5 bases). Germline CDR1 is MNHEY and CDR2 is SVGAGI. The CDR3 is made up of 14 amino acids. Trimming pared 5 bases from V and 1 base from J, leaving 12 bases between. The CDR3 loop is CASSPIDRSYEQYF. Written as DNA, the CDR3 is TGTGCCAGCAGTCCCATCGACAGATCCTACGAGCAGTACTTC.

This chain's CDR3 is CASSLAGRTDTQYF. The CDR3 bases are TGTGCCAGCAGCTTGGCGGGCCGCACAGATACGCAGTATTTT. The V and J genes are TRBV7-2 and TRBJ2-3, with D possibly being TRBD2 (5 bases). The germline gives CDR1 SGHTA, CDR2 FQGNSA. The germline V and J ends were trimmed by 3 bases and 1 base, with 8 bases remaining between them. This CDR3 is built from 14 residues.

The chain couples TRBV5-1 to TRBJ2-1; 7 bases match TRBD2. In germline, CDR1 is SGHRS, CDR2 YFSETQ. The CDR3 sequence is 15 residues long. Unmatched junction bases numbered 0, after V lost 0 bases and J lost 0 bases. CDR3 region: CASSLGGGSYNEQFF. DNA of the CDR3: TGCGCCAGCAGCTTGGGCGGGGGCTCCTACAATGAGCAGTTCTTC.

The chain is built from TRBV6-5 and TRBJ1-4; D ambiguous. Germline CDR1 is MNHEY and CDR2 is SVGAGI. Between the trimmed V and J ends, which lost 6 bases and 0 bases, there was a span of 11 bases. The CDR3 consists of 15 residues. CDR3 nucleotides: TGTGCCAGCAGACCGGACGGACCAACTAATGAAAAACTGTTTTTT. Translated, it gives CASRPDGPTNEKLFF.

The chain recombines TRBV7-6 with TRBJ1-2; D gene uncertain. This CDR3 contains 13 residues. Germline CDR1 and CDR2: SGHVS and FNYEAQ. Trimming pared 5 bases from V and 6 bases from J, leaving 13 bases between. Here the CDR3 DNA reads TGTGCCAGCAGCCCCCTCGGGCCTGATGGCTACACCTTC. Its protein is CASSPLGPDGYTF.

This clone has just a few counts. V and J are TRBV28 and TRBJ2-7; D not certain. The V gene lost 8 bases and the J gene lost 0 bases, with 14 bases spanning the gap. CDR1 and CDR2 (germline): MDHEN, SYDVKM. This CDR3 spans 14 amino acids. Here the CDR3 reads CASFDGSLSYEQYF. CDR3 in DNA: TGTGCCAGCTTCGACGGAAGCCTCTCCTACGAGCAGTACTTC.

The gene calls are TRBV9 and TRBJ1-3; D ambiguous. Germline V gene sequence: CDR1 SGDLS, CDR2 YYNGEE. This CDR3 spans 13 amino acids. V was clipped by 7 bases and J by 4 bases, with 12 bases between them. The DNA of the CDR3 is TGTGCCAGCCGGGGTGGATTCGGAAACACCATATATTTT. Translating gives CASRGGFGNTIYF.

V usage is TRBV30 and J usage is TRBJ1-2; 8 nucleotides line up with TRBD1. With 3 bases clipped from V and 8 bases from J, the junction kept 8 bases outside the gene matches. This CDR3 has 13 residues. Looked up from germline, CDR1 is GTSNPN and CDR2 is SVGIG (reference sequence). Written as DNA, the CDR3 is TGTGCCTGGAGGGACCAGGGGGCACAAGGCTACACCTTC. Translation: CAWRDQGAQGYTF. Using reference TRBV30 and TRBJ1-2 for the parts outside the CDR3, the full variable domain is SQTIHQWPATLVQPVGSPLSLECTVEGTSNPNLYWYRQAAGRGLQLLFYSVGIGQISSEVPQNLSASRPQDRQFILSSKKLLLSDSGFYLCAWRDQGAQGYTFGSGTRLTVV.

The chain carries TRBV3-1 (or the pseudogene TRBV3-2) and TRBJ2-4; unclear D gene. The CDR3 length is 16 residues. Per the germline V gene, CDR1 is LGHDT and CDR2 is YNNKEL (reference sequence). Trimming pared 1 base from V and 1 base from J, leaving 11 bases between. This chain's CDR3 is CASSQVTMGAKNIQYF. The DNA for the CDR3 is TGTGCCAGCAGCCAAGTAACAATGGGGGCCAAAAACATTCAGTACTTC.